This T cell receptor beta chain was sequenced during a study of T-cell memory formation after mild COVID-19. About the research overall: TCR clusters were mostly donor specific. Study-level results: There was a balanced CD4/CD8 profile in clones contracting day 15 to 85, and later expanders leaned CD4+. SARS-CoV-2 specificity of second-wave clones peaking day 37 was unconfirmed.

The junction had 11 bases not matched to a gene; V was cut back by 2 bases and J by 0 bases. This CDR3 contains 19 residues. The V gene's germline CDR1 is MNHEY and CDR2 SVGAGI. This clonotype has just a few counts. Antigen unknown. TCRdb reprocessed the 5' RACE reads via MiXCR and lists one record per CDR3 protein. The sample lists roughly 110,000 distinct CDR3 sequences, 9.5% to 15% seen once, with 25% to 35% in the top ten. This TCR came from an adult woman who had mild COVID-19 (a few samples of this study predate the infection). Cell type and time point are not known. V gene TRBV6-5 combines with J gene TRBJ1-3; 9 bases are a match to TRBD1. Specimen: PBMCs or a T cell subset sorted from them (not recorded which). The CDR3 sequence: CASSYISTGGTSSGNTIYF. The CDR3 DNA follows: TGTGCCAGCAGTTACATATCGACAGGGGGAACAAGCTCTGGAAACACCATATATTTT.